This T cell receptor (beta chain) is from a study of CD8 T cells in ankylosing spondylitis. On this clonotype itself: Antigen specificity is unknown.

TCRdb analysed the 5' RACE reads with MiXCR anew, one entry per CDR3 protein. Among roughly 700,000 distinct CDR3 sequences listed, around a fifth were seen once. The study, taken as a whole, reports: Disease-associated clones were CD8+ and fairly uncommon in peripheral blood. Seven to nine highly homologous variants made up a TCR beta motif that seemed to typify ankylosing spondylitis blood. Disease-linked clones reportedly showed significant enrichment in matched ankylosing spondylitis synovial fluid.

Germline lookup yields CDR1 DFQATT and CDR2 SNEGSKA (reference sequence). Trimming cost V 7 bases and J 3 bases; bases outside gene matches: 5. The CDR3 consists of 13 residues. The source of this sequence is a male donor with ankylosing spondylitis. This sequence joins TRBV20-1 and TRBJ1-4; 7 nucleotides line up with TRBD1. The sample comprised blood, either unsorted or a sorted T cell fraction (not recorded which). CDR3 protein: CSGQGGPNEKLFF. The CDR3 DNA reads TGCAGTGGCCAGGGGGGCCCTAATGAAAAACTGTTTTTT.